This TCR beta chain derives from a study of identical twins. This clonotype was detected many times. An end of the junction differs from the germline gene, which may be a read error. TCRdb ran MiXCR on the 5' RACE reads and lists one entry per CDR3 protein. Here the sample spans over 500,000 distinct CDR3 sequences, 22% being singletons. CDR1 is SSHAT, CDR2 FNYEAQ, per germline (reference sequence). The CDR3 loop spans 16 amino acids. The same sample was also used in a study of T cells expressing NK-cell markers.

The receptor comes from a woman aged 18-29 years in good health. The V call is TRBV7-7, the J call TRBJ2-5; 12 positions agree with TRBD2. Sequencing was done on a sample of CD4+ T cells sorted from blood. DNA of the CDR3: TGTGCTAGCAGCTTATCTACGACTAGCGGGGGAAAGACCCAGTACTTC. It encodes CASSLSTTSGGKTQYF. Full variable domain (outside the CDR3, taken from reference TRBV7-7 and TRBJ2-5): GAGVSQSPRYKVTKRGQDVTLRCDPISSHATLYWYQQALGQGPEFLTYFNYEAQPDKSGLPSDRFSAERPEGSISTLTIQRTEQRDSAMYRCASSLSTTSGGKTQYFGPGTRLLVL.